These T cell receptor beta chains were read from a single sample in a study of T cell responses to AZD1222 COVID-19 vaccine. This table comes from immunoSEQ multiplex PCR, and its TCRdb copy is limited to in-frame clones, with some not included. The data show approximately 100,000 clones, 91% seen once. Here the sequenced sample was peripheral blood, taken on day 0 of AZD1222 vaccination. Receptors originate from an adult in good health. CDR3s include the opening cysteine and the closing phenylalanine or tryptophan. The D gene is left open where the match is weak. Some rows have no size entry. The others give once, few or many, or a class for an expanded clone.

v_gene	d_gene	j_gene	abundance	CDR3aa	CDR3nt
TRBV19	TRBD1	TRBJ2-7	.	CASRAPGQTYEQYF	TGTGCCAGTAGGGCCCCGGGACAGACCTACGAGCAGTACTTC
TRBV7-6	.	TRBJ1-5	.	CASSQVDGSGNQPQHF	TGTGCCAGCAGCCAAGTGGACGGTAGTGGGAATCAGCCCCAGCATTTT
TRBV4-1	.	TRBJ2-7	few	CASSQRDSGFYEQYF	TGCGCCAGCAGCCAGAGAGACTCAGGGTTCTACGAGCAGTACTTC
TRBV12-5	TRBD2	TRBJ2-3	.	CASGLPGSGGVTDTQYF	TGTGCTAGTGGTCTCCCGGGTAGCGGGGGGGTCACAGATACGCAGTATTTT
TRBV15	.	TRBJ2-1	once	CATSGGASYNEQFF	TGTGCCACCTCCGGTGGGGCCTCCTACAATGAGCAGTTCTTC
TRBV4-2	TRBD1	TRBJ1-2	.	CASSHRQGGNYGYTF	TGTGCCAGCAGCCATAGACAGGGCGGTAACTATGGCTACACCTTC
TRBV28	.	TRBJ2-3	once	CASSLYRPISTDTQYF	TGTGCCAGCAGTTTATACCGGCCGATTAGCACAGATACGCAGTATTTT
TRBV7-9	.	TRBJ1-2	.	CASSLGGSSYGYTF	TGTGCCAGCAGCTTAGGGGGGTCTTCCTATGGCTACACCTTC
TRBV7-8	.	TRBJ1-1	.	CASSDDWNTEAFF	TGTGCCAGCAGCGATGACTGGAACACTGAAGCTTTCTTT
TRBV7-2	.	TRBJ1-6	.	CASSLVGGQGGSPLHF	TGTGCCAGCAGCTTAGTTGGCGGGCAGGGTGGCTCACCCCTCCACTTT
TRBV5-5	.	TRBJ1-2	.	CASSASLQGYGYTF	TGTGCCAGCAGCGCTTCTTTACAGGGATATGGCTACACCTTC
TRBV7-8	.	TRBJ1-4	.	CASSLGQKHTNEKLFF	TGTGCCAGCAGCTTAGGGCAGAAGCATACCAATGAAAAACTGTTTTTT
TRBV7-9	.	TRBJ1-4	once	CASSPGLGDNEKLFF	TGTGCCAGCAGCCCGGGGCTGGGGGATAATGAAAAACTGTTTTTT
TRBV6-4	.	TRBJ1-1	.	CASSDHWNTEAFF	TGTGCCAGCAGTGACCACTGGAACACTGAAGCTTTCTTT
TRBV10-1	TRBD1	TRBJ2-7	.	CASSVGLNRGETYEQYF	TGCGCCAGCAGTGTGGGCCTAAACAGGGGTGAAACCTACGAGCAGTACTTC
TRBV11-2	.	TRBJ1-5	.	CASSLAGQSNQPQHF	TGTGCCAGCAGCTTAGCAGGACAGTCAAATCAGCCCCAGCATTTT
TRBV6-5	.	TRBJ1-1	.	CATTTGLTEAFF	TGTGCCACTACGACAGGCCTCACTGAAGCTTTCTTT
TRBV24-1	.	TRBJ1-5	.	CATSGGGVDQPQHF	TGTGCCACCAGTGGGGGGGGAGTCGATCAGCCCCAGCATTTT
TRBV6-6	.	TRBJ1-4	.	CASSYQANEKLFF	TGTGCCAGCAGTTATCAGGCTAATGAAAAACTGTTTTTT
TRBV6-5	.	TRBJ1-4	.	CASSPSATNEKLFF	TGTGCCAGCAGTCCCTCGGCAACTAATGAAAAACTGTTTTTT
TRBV19	.	TRBJ2-3	.	CASRRGGPTDTQYF	TGTGCCAGTAGAAGGGGGGGCCCCACAGATACGCAGTATTTT
TRBV6-1	TRBD2	TRBJ2-7	.	CASSEAWGGPYEQYF	TGTGCCAGCAGTGAAGCGTGGGGGGGTCCCTACGAGCAGTACTTC
TRBV6-5	TRBD1	TRBJ2-7	.	CASRLSGTGIHEQYF	TGTGCCAGCAGACTTTCCGGGACAGGGATCCACGAGCAGTACTTC
TRBV30	.	TRBJ1-1	.	CAWSVMMNTEAFF	TGTGCCTGGAGTGTGATGATGAACACTGAAGCTTTCTTT
TRBV6-2/TRBV6-3	.	TRBJ1-2	.	CASSVFGPSNYGYTF	TGTGCCAGCAGCGTATTTGGACCTTCTAACTATGGCTACACCTTC
TRBV14	.	TRBJ1-1	.	CASSQFAGTNTEAFF	TGTGCCAGCAGCCAATTTGCAGGCACGAACACTGAAGCTTTCTTT
TRBV7-6	.	TRBJ1-3	.	CASSLAGTGSGNTIYF	TGTGCCAGCAGCCTTGCCGGAACAGGTTCAGGAAACACCATATATTTT
TRBV7-6	.	TRBJ1-1	.	CASSLSVQMGTEAFF	TGTGCCAGCAGCTTATCCGTTCAAATGGGCACTGAAGCTTTCTTT
TRBV7-6	TRBD1	TRBJ2-7	.	CASRIWQGAYEQYF	TGTGCCAGCCGAATTTGGCAGGGGGCCTACGAGCAGTACTTC
TRBV18	TRBD1	TRBJ1-5	.	CASSPAGTGSLNQPQHF	TGTGCCAGCTCACCTGCCGGGACAGGGTCCCTCAATCAGCCCCAGCATTTT
TRBV12-3/TRBV12-4	TRBD1	TRBJ1-1	.	CARERGQEAFF	TGTGCCAGGGAAAGGGGGCAGGAGGCTTTCTTT
TRBV19	TRBD1	TRBJ1-2	.	CASQRQGSRDYGYTF	TGTGCCAGTCAACGACAGGGGAGTAGGGACTATGGCTACACCTTC
TRBV9	.	TRBJ1-4	.	CASSVGQGTINEKLFF	TGTGCCAGCAGCGTAGGTCAGGGGACAATAAATGAAAAACTGTTTTTT
TRBV29-1	.	TRBJ1-5	.	CSVAFPRRFSNQPQHF	TGCAGCGTTGCCTTTCCCAGGAGATTCAGCAATCAGCCCCAGCATTTT
TRBV28	.	TRBJ2-7	.	CASSLDSPYEQYF	TGTGCCAGCAGTTTGGACAGTCCGTACGAGCAGTACTTC
TRBV3-1/TRBV3-2	TRBD1	TRBJ2-1	.	CASSRTGALLNEQFF	TGTGCCAGCAGCCGGACAGGGGCCTTACTCAATGAGCAGTTCTTC
TRBV4-3	TRBD1	TRBJ2-5	.	CASSLRTGRETQYF	TGCGCCAGCAGCCTAAGGACAGGTAGGGAGACCCAGTACTTC
TRBV18	.	TRBJ2-2	.	CASSPPADTGELFF	TGTGCCAGCTCACCTCCGGCGGACACCGGGGAGCTGTTTTTT
TRBV13	.	TRBJ2-3	.	CASSLGVSTDTQYF	TGTGCCAGCAGCTTGGGGGTTAGCACAGATACGCAGTATTTT
TRBV6-5	.	TRBJ2-5	once	CASSYSRETQYF	TGTGCCAGCAGTTACTCGCGCGAGACCCAGTACTTC
TRBV7-2	.	TRBJ2-3	many	CASSLAGESDTQYF	TGTGCCAGCAGCTTAGCGGGGGAGTCAGATACGCAGTATTTT
TRBV9	TRBD2	TRBJ2-4	.	CASSVDPAGGVKNIQYF	TGTGCCAGCAGCGTAGATCCGGCCGGGGGGGTTAAAAACATTCAGTACTTC
TRBV3-1/TRBV3-2	.	TRBJ1-2	.	CASSQEANYGYTF	TGTGCCAGCAGCCAAGAGGCAAACTATGGCTACACCTTC
TRBV19	.	TRBJ1-1	once	CASSLRNTEAFF	TGTGCCAGTAGTCTAAGGAACACTGAAGCTTTCTTT
TRBV19	TRBD1	TRBJ2-5	.	CASSTGQGMKETQYF	TGTGCCAGTAGTACAGGACAGGGAATGAAAGAGACCCAGTACTTC
TRBV9	TRBD1	TRBJ2-7	.	CASSVGEQGGAYEQYF	TGTGCCAGCAGCGTAGGCGAACAGGGGGGCGCCTACGAGCAGTACTTC
TRBV6-5	.	TRBJ2-1	.	CASSTLGSYNEQFF	TGTGCCAGCAGTACCCTAGGCAGCTACAATGAGCAGTTCTTC
TRBV6-1	TRBD2	TRBJ2-3	.	CASSDTSGGGYPDTQYF	TGTGCCAGCAGTGATACTAGCGGGGGGGGTTACCCAGATACGCAGTATTTT
TRBV19	TRBD1	TRBJ2-1	.	CASRAGTGVVNEQFF	TGTGCCAGTAGGGCCGGGACAGGGGTAGTCAATGAGCAGTTCTTC
TRBV5-6	.	TRBJ2-7	once	CASSSTGNPYEQYF	TGTGCCAGCAGCTCGACAGGTAACCCCTACGAGCAGTACTTC